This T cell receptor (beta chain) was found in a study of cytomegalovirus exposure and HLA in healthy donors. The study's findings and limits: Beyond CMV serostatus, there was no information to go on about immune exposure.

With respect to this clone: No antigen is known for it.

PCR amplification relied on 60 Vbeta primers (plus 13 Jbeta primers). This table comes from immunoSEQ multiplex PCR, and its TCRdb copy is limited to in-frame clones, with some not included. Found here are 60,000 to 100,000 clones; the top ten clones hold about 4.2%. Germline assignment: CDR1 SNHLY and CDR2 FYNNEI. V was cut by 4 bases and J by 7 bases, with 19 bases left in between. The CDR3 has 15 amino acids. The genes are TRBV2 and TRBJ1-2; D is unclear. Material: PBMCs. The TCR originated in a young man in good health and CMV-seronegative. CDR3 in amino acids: CASSAQRGPLSGYTF. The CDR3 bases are TGTGCCAGCAGTGCCCAACGGGGTCCCTTGTCTGGCTACACCTTC.